These 23 T cell receptor beta chains were all obtained from the same sample, sequenced in a study of cytomegalovirus exposure and HLA in healthy donors. 60 Vbeta and 13 Jbeta primers were used in PCR. TCRdb's table, derived via immunoSEQ multiplex PCR, lists solely in-frame clones and lacks some. The repertoire has 150,000 or so clones, 75% to 85% of them found once; the top ten carry 2% to 3%. The sequenced sample consisted of PBMCs. The source is a man aged 45 to 65 in good health and CMV-seronegative.

V usage is TRBV7-2 and J usage is TRBJ1-2; perhaps TRBD1 as D (6 bases). The germline gives CDR1 SGHTA, CDR2 FQGNSA. The V end lost 5 bases, the J end lost 6 bases, and 16 bases lay between the germline ends. This CDR3 is built from 14 residues. For the CDR3, the DNA is TGTGCCAGCAGCACTGCCCCCACAGGGAATGGCTACACCTTC. It yields the protein CASSTAPTGNGYTF.

This sequence joins TRBV18 and TRBJ2-7; TRBD1 agrees at 8 bases. There are 15 residues in the CDR3. The germline V gene encodes CDR1 KGHSH and CDR2 LQKENI. The V gene end was trimmed by 0 bases and the J gene end by 6 bases; junction bases not matched to a gene: 7. The CDR3 DNA reads as TGTGCCAGCTCACCACCAGGGCAGGGGGCCGGCGAGCAGTACTTC. Translation: CASSPPGQGAGEQYF.

The DNA for the CDR3 is TGTGCCAGCAGTCCTACAGGGGGCTCTGGAAACACCATATATTTT. Amino acid sequence: CASSPTGGSGNTIYF. The rearrangement uses TRBV28 and TRBJ1-3, with TRBD1 matching over 8 bases. Germline CDR1 MDHEN, CDR2 SYDVKM. The CDR3 is made up of 15 amino acids. J lost 0 bases, V lost 5 bases, and 3 bases had no gene match.

This clone showed up just once. The V and J genes are TRBV6-1 and TRBJ1-4; 7 bases map to TRBD1. Germline assignment: CDR1 MNHNS and CDR2 SASEGT. J gave up 8 bases and V 5 bases, and 8 bases lay outside the gene matches. The CDR3 is made up of 14 amino acids. CDR3: CASSNRGNGEKLFF. The CDR3 bases are TGTGCCAGCAGTAACAGGGGCAACGGGGAAAAACTGTTTTTT.

The rearrangement links TRBV28 to TRBJ1-4, with TRBD1 identical over 8 bases. V trimming: 3 bases; J trimming: 0 bases; junction bases outside the gene matches: 0. Germline loops: CDR1 MDHEN, CDR2 SYDVKM. The CDR3 is 15 amino acids. The CDR3 here is CASSLTGATNEKLFF. The CDR3 DNA reads TGTGCCAGCAGTTTGACAGGGGCAACTAATGAAAAACTGTTTTTT.

The chain couples TRBV11-2 to TRBJ1-1; 11 nucleotides match TRBD1. The CDR3 runs to 16 residues. CDR1 is SGHAT, CDR2 FQNNGV, per germline. J was trimmed by 5 bases and V by 1 base; bases with no gene match: 6. CDR3 bases: TGTGCCAGCAGCTTAGTGGGACAGGGGGGCTGGACTGAAGCTTTCTTT. It translates to CASSLVGQGGWTEAFF.

The chain recombines TRBV2 with TRBJ2-5; D may be TRBD1 (6 bases). Germline CDR1 reads SNHLY; CDR2 reads FYNNEI. The V gene lost 5 bases and the J gene lost 4 bases, with 17 bases spanning the gap. The CDR3 length is 15 residues. The CDR3 DNA sequence: TGTGCCAGCAGTCATACCACCGGGACATTAGAGACCCAGTACTTC. This encodes CASSHTTGTLETQYF. Variable domain in full (rest from reference TRBV2 and TRBJ2-5): EPEVTQTPSHQVTQMGQEVILRCVPISNHLYFYWYRQILGQKVEFLVSFYNNEISEKSEIFDDQFSVERPDGSNFTLKIRSTKLEDSAMYFCASSHTTGTLETQYFGPGTRLLVL.

The CDR3 DNA is TGTGCCAGCAGCTTACGCGGGACTAGCGGCATCAATGAGCAGTTCTTC. This encodes CASSLRGTSGINEQFF. The chain uses TRBV11-3 and TRBJ2-1, with TRBD2 matching over 11 bases. V shed 2 bases and J 6 bases; nucleotides not matched to a gene: 6. The germline gives CDR1 SGHNT, CDR2 YENEEA. This CDR3 region has 16 residues.

The CDR3 DNA is TGTGCCAGCAGCCCGGGCGGGGCCGTAAACACCATATATTTT. Translated, it gives CASSPGGAVNTIYF. The chain combines TRBV7-9 with TRBJ1-3, with D tentatively TRBD1 (5 bases). The CDR3 sequence is 14 residues long. CDR1 SEHNR and CDR2 FQNEAQ come from the germline V gene (reference sequence). V shed 5 bases and J shed 6 bases, with 14 bases lying between them.

The chain recombines TRBV18 with TRBJ1-6; 10 bases map to TRBD1. The CDR3 extends over 14 amino acids. V shed 3 bases, J shed 7 bases, and the junction held 0 bases outside the gene matches. Germline V gives CDR1 KGHSH, CDR2 LQKENI. The CDR3 loop is CASSPTGGNSPLHF. In nucleotides, the CDR3 is TGTGCCAGCTCACCGACAGGGGGCAATTCACCCCTCCACTTT.

The V gene is TRBV28, the J gene TRBJ2-3; 8 bases align to TRBD2. This CDR3 has 14 amino acids. The J segment lost 5 bases and the V segment lost 6 bases, leaving 7 bases of the junction unmatched. Germline CDR1 is MDHEN and CDR2 is SYDVKM. The CDR3 loop is CASSQGLGGDTQYF. The CDR3 DNA reads as TGTGCCAGCAGCCAGGGACTAGGAGGAGATACGCAGTATTTT.

The V gene is TRBV2, the J gene TRBJ2-1; 15 bases line up with TRBD2. The CDR3 runs to 16 residues. V was clipped by 4 bases and J by 9 bases; unmatched bases: 7. CDR1 is SNHLY, CDR2 FYNNEI, per germline. The CDR3 region is CASSAQGLAGGSEQFF. DNA for the CDR3: TGTGCCAGCAGTGCCCAGGGACTAGCGGGGGGTTCTGAGCAGTTCTTC.

This chain uses TRBV4-1 with TRBJ1-5; D is perhaps TRBD1 (6 bases). The CDR3 is 18 amino acids. CDR1 MGHRA and CDR2 YSYEKL come from the germline V gene. Trimming removed 2 bases from V and 4 bases from J, with 21 bases in between. CDR3 region: CASSQQLQAGQRNQPQHF. The CDR3 bases are TGCGCCAGCAGCCAACAACTCCAAGCCGGACAGAGAAATCAGCCCCAGCATTTT.

The CDR3 sequence is CASSLSLNSGYEQYF. The CDR3 nucleotides read TGTGCCAGCAGTTTATCACTAAATAGCGGGTACGAGCAGTACTTC. The chain links TRBV27 to TRBJ2-7, with TRBD2 matching over 7 bases. With 0 bases clipped from V and 4 bases from J, the junction kept 6 bases outside the gene matches. The CDR3 runs 15 residues. Looked up from germline, CDR1 is MNHEY and CDR2 is SMNVEV (reference sequence).

This chain connects TRBV9 to TRBJ2-3, with 10 bases identical to TRBD2. V shed 0 bases, J shed 0 bases, and the junction held 1 base outside the gene matches. In germline, CDR1 is SGDLS, CDR2 YYNGEE. The CDR3 has 16 amino acids. This CDR3 reads CASSVGSGGSTDTQYF. The CDR3 DNA sequence: TGTGCCAGCAGCGTAGGTAGCGGGGGGAGCACAGATACGCAGTATTTT.

The chain carries TRBV29-1 and TRBJ2-5; D is perhaps TRBD1 (5 bases). The CDR3 contains 15 residues. Germline V gene lookup returns CDR1 SQVTM and CDR2 ANQGSEA. Deletions cut 7 bases from V and 2 bases from J, with 20 bases between. The CDR3 bases are TGCAGCGCCGAACTACAGGTCAATCGGCAAGAGACCCAGTACTTC. This gives the protein CSAELQVNRQETQYF. Supplemented by reference TRBV29-1 and TRBJ2-5, the full variable domain reads SAVISQKPSRDICQRGTSLTIQCQVDSQVTMMFWYRQQPGQSLTLIATANQGSEATYESGFVIDKFPISRPNLTFSTLTVSNMSPEDSSIYLCSAELQVNRQETQYFGPGTRLLVL.

The J gene is TRBJ1-6, the V gene TRBV6-5; no reliable D call. Germline V gives CDR1 MNHEY, CDR2 SVGAGI. This CDR3 has 12 amino acids. Trimming took off 4 bases at V and 7 bases at J, with 5 bases between the two ends. CDR3 residues: CASSSSNSPLHF. CDR3 DNA: TGTGCCAGCAGTTCATCCAATTCACCCCTCCACTTT.

As for this clone: In the same sample, other DNA sequences code for this CDR3. For the CDR3, the DNA is TGTGCCAGCAGTTTAGACTCGACAGGGACCTCCACCGGGGAGCTGTTTTTT. Translating gives CASSLDSTGTSTGELFF. This chain connects TRBV28 to TRBJ2-2; the match to TRBD1 covers 7 bases. Germline V gene data show CDR1 as MDHEN and CDR2 as SYDVKM. Trimming cost V 2 bases and J 4 bases; bases outside gene matches: 10. The CDR3 contains 17 residues.

This chain links TRBV5-6 with TRBJ1-6, with D tentatively TRBD1 (5 bases). The ends were cut back, 0 bases at V and 8 bases at J, with 9 bases in the middle. The CDR3 length is 14 residues. Per germline, CDR1 SGHDT and CDR2 YYEEEE. The CDR3 protein is CASSLERGDSPLHF. The CDR3 nucleotides read TGTGCCAGCAGCTTGGAAAGGGGCGATTCACCCCTCCACTTT.

J is TRBJ2-7 and V is TRBV2; TRBD1 matches at 7 bases. The CDR3 totals 13 residues. Trimming at V came to 4 bases and at J to 5 bases, leaving 5 bases not matched to a gene. Germline CDR1 is SNHLY and CDR2 is FYNNEI. DNA of the CDR3: TGTGCCAGCAGTGCACGACAGGGTAACGAGCAGTACTTC. It translates to CASSARQGNEQYF.

The rearrangement uses TRBV7-8 and TRBJ2-3; 8 nucleotides align to TRBD1. V dropped 5 bases and J dropped 1; count of bases not matched to a gene: 11. CDR1 is SGHVS and CDR2 is FQNEAQ in the germline V gene. This CDR3 spans 17 amino acids. In DNA, the CDR3 is TGTGCCAGCAGCACGCCCCCACAGGGGGAGGGCACAGATACGCAGTATTTT. Amino acids: CASSTPPQGEGTDTQYF.

The chain couples TRBV19 to TRBJ2-2; D ambiguous. Germline V CDR1 and CDR2: LNHDA, SQIVND (reference sequence). V lost 3 bases, J lost 5 bases, and 7 bases lay in between. This CDR3 contains 13 residues. The CDR3 loop is CASSIQATGELFF. The CDR3 nucleotides read TGTGCCAGTAGTATCCAGGCTACCGGGGAGCTGTTTTTT.

The chain recombines TRBV11-3 with TRBJ2-1; TRBD1 might be the D (7 bases). Deletions cut 5 bases from V and 14 bases from J, with 16 bases between. This CDR3 has 12 residues. Germline values: CDR1 SGHNT, CDR2 YENEEA. This CDR3 is CASSTRQGGKFF. The CDR3 DNA follows: TGTGCCAGCAGCACACGACAGGGAGGAAAGTTCTTC.